This TCR beta chain came from a study of blood T cell repertoires in COVID-19. Germline-derived CDR1 and CDR2 are SGHVS and FNYEAQ. The CDR3 loop spans 15 amino acids. With 0 bases clipped from V and 7 bases from J, the junction kept 5 bases outside the gene matches. The repertoire was sequenced with immunoSEQ multiplex PCR; TCRdb's copy has only in-frame clones and lacks some. The table records approximately 200,000 clones, over 75% of them present only once. The sample taken for sequencing was PBMCs or T cells enriched from blood (not recorded which). The chain joins TRBV7-6 to TRBJ2-1; 8 bases line up with TRBD2. This TCR was recovered from a woman between 18 and 30 years old in a cohort exposed to, infected with or recovered from COVID-19 (not recorded which). This CDR3 reads CASSLAQREWNEQFF. The CDR3 bases are TGTGCCAGCAGCTTAGCCCAGCGGGAGTGGAATGAGCAGTTCTTC.